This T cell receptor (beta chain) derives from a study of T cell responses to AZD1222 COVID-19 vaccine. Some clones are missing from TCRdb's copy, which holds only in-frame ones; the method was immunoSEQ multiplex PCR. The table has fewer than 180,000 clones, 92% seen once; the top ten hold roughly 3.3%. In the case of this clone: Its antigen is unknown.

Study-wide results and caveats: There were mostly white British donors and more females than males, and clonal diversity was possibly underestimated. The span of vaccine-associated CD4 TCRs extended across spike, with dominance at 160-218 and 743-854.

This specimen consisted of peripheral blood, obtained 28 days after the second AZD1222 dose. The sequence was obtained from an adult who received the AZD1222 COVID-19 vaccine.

CDR3 loop: CAWSLAGVNTGELFF. In nucleotides, the CDR3 is TGTGCCTGGAGTCTGGCGGGAGTGAACACCGGGGAGCTGTTTTTT. V gene TRBV30 combines with J gene TRBJ2-2, with TRBD2 matching over 7 bases. The ends lost 2 bases at V and 1 base at J; junction bases unmatched: 4. The CDR3 is 15 residues long. The germline V gene has CDR1 GTSNPN and CDR2 SVGIG (reference sequence).